The clone carrying this T cell receptor beta chain was seen a few times. Recovered status in Cohort 3 required two negative PCRs, clearance, or symptom resolution. The data stem from a study of blood T cell repertoires in COVID-19. About the research overall: Acute and convalescent COVID-19 specimens originated in the United States, Italy and Spain. PBMCs, B-cell-depleted T cells, or T cells were the source of the cDNA or gDNA that made up the material.

Germline V gene sequence: CDR1 LGHDT, CDR2 YNNKEL (reference sequence). The germline V and J ends were trimmed by 1 base and 5 bases, with 6 bases remaining between them. The CDR3 has 14 residues. Authors' analysis steps: Estimated nucleated cell counts came from reference gene primer amplification. TCRdb's copy holds only in-frame clones and misses some; the assay was immunoSEQ multiplex PCR. From that table come the V and J calls and clone size; the DNA was used to work out D and trimming. The sample contains hundreds of thousands of clones, 82% of which appear only once. Sequenced input: PBMCs or T cells enriched from blood (not recorded which). The origin of this receptor is an older woman who had recovered from COVID-19. The rearrangement links TRBV3-1 (or the pseudogene TRBV3-2) to TRBJ1-6; no reliable D call. The CDR3 loop is CASSQARNNSPLHF. CDR3 nucleotide sequence: TGTGCCAGCAGCCAAGCCAGGAATAATTCACCCCTCCACTTT.